The clone carrying this T cell receptor (beta chain) was recorded a few times. The data stem from a study of OX40 agonist ivuxolimab in advanced cancers. Researchers took blood at baseline, on cycle 4 day 1, and on cycle 7 day 1. TCRdb keeps only in-frame clones here, not all; method: immunoSEQ multiplex PCR. The repertoire holds around 80,000 clones, with around 83% as singletons. Germline CDR1 LGHNA, CDR2 YSLEER. The CDR3 covers 18 residues. The V gene lost 0 bases and the J gene lost 0 bases, with 15 bases spanning the gap. This clonotype was sampled from an adult with an advanced solid tumor such as melanoma, head and neck, liver or kidney cancer. This sample comprised CD4+ or CD8+ T cells sorted from blood, obtained in a trial of the OX40 agonist ivuxolimab. The V and J genes are TRBV4-3 and TRBJ2-1; D is unclear. The chain's CDR3 is CASSQEPPLASSYNEQFF. CDR3 DNA sequence: TGCGCCAGCAGCCAAGAACCCCCCTTGGCCTCCTCCTACAATGAGCAGTTCTTC.